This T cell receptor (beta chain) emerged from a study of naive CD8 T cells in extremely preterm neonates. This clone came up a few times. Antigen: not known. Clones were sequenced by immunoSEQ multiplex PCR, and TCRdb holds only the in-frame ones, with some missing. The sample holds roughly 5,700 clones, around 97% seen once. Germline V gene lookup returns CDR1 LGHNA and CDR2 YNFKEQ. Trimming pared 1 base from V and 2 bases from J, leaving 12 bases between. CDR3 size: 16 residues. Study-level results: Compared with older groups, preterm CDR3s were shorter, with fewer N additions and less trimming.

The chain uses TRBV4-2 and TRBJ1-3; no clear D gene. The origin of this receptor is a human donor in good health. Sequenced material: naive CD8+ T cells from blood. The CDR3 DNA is TGTGCCAGCAGCCAAGTCAGCGGGGAACCTGGAAACACCATATATTTT. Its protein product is CASSQVSGEPGNTIYF.